This T cell receptor (beta chain) is from a study of graft-versus-host responses after intestinal transplantation. Study as a whole: Each patient got anti-thymocyte globulin induction, then tacrolimus and steroids for roughly 3 years. Study-wide results and caveats: Declining HvG levels early post-transplant were linked to peak circulating GvH clone levels.

The table came from immunoSEQ multiplex PCR; TCRdb's copy has only in-frame clones and leaves some out. The sample lists about 77,000 clones, about 92% occurring once. V was trimmed by 5 bases and J by 4 bases, leaving 14 bases between them. Germline V gives CDR1 SEHNR, CDR2 FQNEAQ (reference sequence). The CDR3 covers 15 residues. Turning to this clone: Its specificity is unknown.

Sample: PBMCs, taken 98 days after intestinal transplantation. This receptor was taken from a human patient who received an intestinal transplant, so some T cells may come from the graft donor. V gene TRBV7-9 combines with J gene TRBJ1-4; D might be TRBD1 (5 bases). CDR3 nucleotides: TGTGCCAGCAGCCCTCCCGACAGCCGTAATGAAAAACTGTTTTTT. Amino acid sequence: CASSPPDSRNEKLFF.